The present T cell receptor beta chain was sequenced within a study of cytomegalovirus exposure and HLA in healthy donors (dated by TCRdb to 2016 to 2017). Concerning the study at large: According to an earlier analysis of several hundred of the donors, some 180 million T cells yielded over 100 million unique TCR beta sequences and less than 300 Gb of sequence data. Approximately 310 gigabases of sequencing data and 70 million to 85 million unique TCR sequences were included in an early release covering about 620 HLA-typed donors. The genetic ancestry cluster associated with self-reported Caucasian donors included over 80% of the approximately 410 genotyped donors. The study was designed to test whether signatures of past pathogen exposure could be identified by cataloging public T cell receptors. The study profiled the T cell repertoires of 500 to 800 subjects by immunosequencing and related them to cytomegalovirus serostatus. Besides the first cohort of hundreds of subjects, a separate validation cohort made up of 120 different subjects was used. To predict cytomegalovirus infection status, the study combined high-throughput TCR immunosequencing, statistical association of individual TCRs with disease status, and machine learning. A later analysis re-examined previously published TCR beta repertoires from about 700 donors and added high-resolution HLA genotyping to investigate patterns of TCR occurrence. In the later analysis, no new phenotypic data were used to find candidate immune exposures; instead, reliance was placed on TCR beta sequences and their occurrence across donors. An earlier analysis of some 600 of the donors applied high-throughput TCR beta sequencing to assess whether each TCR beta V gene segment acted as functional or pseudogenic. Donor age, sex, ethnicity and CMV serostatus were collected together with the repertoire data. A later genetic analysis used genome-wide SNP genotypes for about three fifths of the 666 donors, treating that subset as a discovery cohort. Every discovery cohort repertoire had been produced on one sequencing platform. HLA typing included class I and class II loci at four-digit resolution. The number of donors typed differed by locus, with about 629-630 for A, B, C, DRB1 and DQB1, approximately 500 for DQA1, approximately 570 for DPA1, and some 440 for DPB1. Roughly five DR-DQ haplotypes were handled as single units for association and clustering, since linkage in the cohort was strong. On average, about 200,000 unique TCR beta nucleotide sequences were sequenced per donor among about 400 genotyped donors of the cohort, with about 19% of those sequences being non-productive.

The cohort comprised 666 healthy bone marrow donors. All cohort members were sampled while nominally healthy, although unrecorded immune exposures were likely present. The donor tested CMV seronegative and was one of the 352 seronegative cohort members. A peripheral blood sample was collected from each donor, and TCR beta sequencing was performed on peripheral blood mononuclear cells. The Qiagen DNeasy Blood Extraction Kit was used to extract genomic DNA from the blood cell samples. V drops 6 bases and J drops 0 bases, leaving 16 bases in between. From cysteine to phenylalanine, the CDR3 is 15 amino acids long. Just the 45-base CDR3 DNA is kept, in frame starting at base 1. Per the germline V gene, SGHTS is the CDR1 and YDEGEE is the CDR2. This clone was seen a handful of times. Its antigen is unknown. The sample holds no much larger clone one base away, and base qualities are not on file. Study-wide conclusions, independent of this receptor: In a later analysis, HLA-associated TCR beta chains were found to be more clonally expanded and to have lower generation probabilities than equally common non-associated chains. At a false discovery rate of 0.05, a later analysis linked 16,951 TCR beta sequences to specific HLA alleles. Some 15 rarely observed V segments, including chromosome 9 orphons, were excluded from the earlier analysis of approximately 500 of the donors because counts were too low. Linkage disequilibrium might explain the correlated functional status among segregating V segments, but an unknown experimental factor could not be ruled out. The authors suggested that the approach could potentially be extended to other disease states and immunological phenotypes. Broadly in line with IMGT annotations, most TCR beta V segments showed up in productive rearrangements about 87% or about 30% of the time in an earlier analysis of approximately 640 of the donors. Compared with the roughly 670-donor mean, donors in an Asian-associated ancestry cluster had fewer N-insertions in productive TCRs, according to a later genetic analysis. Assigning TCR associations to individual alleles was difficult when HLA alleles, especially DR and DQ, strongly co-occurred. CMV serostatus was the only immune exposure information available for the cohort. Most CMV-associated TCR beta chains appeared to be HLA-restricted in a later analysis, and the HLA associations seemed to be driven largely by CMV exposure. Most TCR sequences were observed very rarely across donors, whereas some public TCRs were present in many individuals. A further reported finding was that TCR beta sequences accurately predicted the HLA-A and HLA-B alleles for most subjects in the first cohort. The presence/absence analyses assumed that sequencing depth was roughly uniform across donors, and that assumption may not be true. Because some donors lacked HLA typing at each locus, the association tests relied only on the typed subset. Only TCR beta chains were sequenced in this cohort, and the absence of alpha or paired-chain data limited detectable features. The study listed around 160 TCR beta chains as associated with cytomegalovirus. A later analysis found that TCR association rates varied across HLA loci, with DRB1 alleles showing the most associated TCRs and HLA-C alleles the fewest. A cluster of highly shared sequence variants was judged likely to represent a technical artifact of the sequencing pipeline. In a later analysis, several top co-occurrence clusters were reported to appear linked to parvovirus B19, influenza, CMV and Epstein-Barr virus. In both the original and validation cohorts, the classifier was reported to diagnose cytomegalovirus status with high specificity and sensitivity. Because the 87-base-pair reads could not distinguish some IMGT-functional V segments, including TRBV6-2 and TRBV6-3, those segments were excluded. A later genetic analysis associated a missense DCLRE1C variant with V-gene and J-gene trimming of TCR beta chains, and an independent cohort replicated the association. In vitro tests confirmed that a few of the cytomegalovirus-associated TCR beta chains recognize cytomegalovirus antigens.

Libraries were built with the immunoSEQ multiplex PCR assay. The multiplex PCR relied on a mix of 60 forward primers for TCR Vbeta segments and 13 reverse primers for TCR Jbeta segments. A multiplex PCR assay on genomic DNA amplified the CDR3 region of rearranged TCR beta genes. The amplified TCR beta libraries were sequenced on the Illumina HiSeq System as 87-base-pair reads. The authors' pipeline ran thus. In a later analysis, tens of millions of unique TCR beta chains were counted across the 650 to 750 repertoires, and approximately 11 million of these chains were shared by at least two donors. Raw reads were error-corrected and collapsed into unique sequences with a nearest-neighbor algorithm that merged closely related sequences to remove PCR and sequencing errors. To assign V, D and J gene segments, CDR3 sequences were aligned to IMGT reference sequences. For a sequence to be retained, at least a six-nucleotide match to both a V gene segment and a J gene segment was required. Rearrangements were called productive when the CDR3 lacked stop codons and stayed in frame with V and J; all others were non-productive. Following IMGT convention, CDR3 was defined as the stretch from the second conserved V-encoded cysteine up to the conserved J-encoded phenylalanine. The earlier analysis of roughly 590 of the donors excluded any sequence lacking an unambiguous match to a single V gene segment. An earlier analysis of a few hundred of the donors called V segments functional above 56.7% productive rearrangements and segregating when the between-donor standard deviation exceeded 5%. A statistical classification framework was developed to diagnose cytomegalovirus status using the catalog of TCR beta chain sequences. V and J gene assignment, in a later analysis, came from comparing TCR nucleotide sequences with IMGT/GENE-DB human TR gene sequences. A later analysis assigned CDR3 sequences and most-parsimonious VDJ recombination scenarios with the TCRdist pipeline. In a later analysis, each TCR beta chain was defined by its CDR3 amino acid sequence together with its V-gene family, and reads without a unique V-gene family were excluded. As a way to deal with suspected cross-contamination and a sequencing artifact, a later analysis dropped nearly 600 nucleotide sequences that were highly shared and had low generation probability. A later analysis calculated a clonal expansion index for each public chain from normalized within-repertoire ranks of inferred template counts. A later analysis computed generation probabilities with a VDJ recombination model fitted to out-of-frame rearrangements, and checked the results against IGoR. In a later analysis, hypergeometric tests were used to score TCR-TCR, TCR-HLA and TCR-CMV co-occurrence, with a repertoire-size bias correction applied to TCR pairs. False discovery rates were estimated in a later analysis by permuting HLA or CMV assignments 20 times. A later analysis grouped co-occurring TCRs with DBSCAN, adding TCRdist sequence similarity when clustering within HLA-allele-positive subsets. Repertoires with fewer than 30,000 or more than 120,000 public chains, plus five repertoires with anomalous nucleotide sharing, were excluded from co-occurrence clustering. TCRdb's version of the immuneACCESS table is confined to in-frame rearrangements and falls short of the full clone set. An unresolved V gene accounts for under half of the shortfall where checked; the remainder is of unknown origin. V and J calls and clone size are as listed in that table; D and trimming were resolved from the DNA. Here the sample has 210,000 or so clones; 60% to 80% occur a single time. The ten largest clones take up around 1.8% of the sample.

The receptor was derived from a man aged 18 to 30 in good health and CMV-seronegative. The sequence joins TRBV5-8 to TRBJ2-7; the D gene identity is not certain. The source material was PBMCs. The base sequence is TGTGCCAGCACTGACACCGGTTCCGCCTCCTACGAGCAGTACTTC. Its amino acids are CASTDTGSASYEQYF.